This T cell receptor beta chain appears in the sequencing data of a study of shared clonotypes between healthy human individuals. Findings of the study overall: Against clonotypes common to all four donors, non-shared ones had lower generation probabilities. The rarefaction results pointed to incomplete sorted-subset sequencing despite large depth.

The germline V and J ends were trimmed by 6 bases and 4 bases, with 19 bases remaining between them. The CDR3 length is 16 residues. Germline lookup yields CDR1 MGHDK and CDR2 SYGVNS. The repertoire was sequenced with immunoSEQ multiplex PCR; TCRdb's copy has only in-frame clones and lacks some. The data show approximately 1.5 million clones, about 98% seen once. As for this clone: Antigen specificity is unknown.

From CD4+ cells came CD45RA+ naive and CD45RA-negative memory subsets. The sample taken for sequencing was naive CD4+ T cells sorted from blood. The sample's subset: CD45RA+ positively selected. This TCR derives from a man aged 25 to 45 in good health. This sequence joins TRBV25-1 and TRBJ1-3, with D hard to call. For the CDR3, the DNA is TGTGCCAGCAGCACGTCCGATTTACAGTGGGGAAACACCATATATTTT. This encodes CASSTSDLQWGNTIYF.